The following is a T cell receptor (beta chain) sequence with its context. The J segment lost 0 bases and the V segment lost 3 bases, leaving 1 base of the junction unmatched. Germline V gives CDR1 SNHLY, CDR2 FYNNEI. There are 15 residues in the CDR3. In the original processing: Estimation of nucleated cell counts was performed using reference gene primer amplification. Assay used: immunoSEQ multiplex PCR; TCRdb lists only in-frame clones, some missing. V, J and clone size were drawn from that table, and D and trimming were deduced from the DNA. The table records some 300,000 clones, over 85% of them present only once. These data originate in a study of blood T cell repertoires in COVID-19. Study in general: The analysed material was cDNA or gDNA that came from T cells, B-cell-depleted T cells, or PBMCs.

Sequencing was done on a sample of PBMCs or T cells enriched from blood (not recorded which). V and J are TRBV2 and TRBJ2-1, with TRBD2 matching 8 bases. The clonotype originates from a woman aged 25-40 years who had recovered from COVID-19. DNA for the CDR3: TGTGCCAGCAGTGAGAGCGGGAGCTCCTACAATGAGCAGTTCTTC. Protein: CASSESGSSYNEQFF.